These T cell receptor beta chains were read from a single sample in a study of blood T cells in healthy people across ages. In TCRdb, the 5' RACE reads were re-called with MiXCR into one record per CDR3 protein. The data show about 1.4 million distinct CDR3 sequences, with roughly 60% seen just once and 6.7% held by the top ten. Specimen: blood. These receptors were taken from a man between 18 and 29 years old in good health. The CDR3 runs from the conserved cysteine through the conserved F or W. A D gene is named only where the DNA matches it firmly. Clone size, where shown, is once, few, many, or a class for clones that have expanded.

j_call d_call clone_size v_call cdr3_nt cdr3_aa
TRBJ2-1 - - TRBV7-9 TGTGCCAGCAGCCCAAATCCACAGGGTTTAAAGCTTAATGAGCAGTTCTTC CASSPNPQGLKLNEQFF
TRBJ2-7 - - TRBV5-1 TGCGCCAGTAGCCTAACCGAGTTCTACGAGCAGTACTTC CASSLTEFYEQYF
TRBJ2-7 - - TRBV3-1 TGTGCCAGCAGCCAAAGTCAGATCTACGAGCAGTACTTC CASSQSQIYEQYF
TRBJ2-7 TRBD2 - TRBV4-2 TGTGCCAGCAGCCCGGCGGGAGGGGGGGCGTACGAGCAGTACTTC CASSPAGGGAYEQYF
TRBJ2-1 TRBD1 - TRBV20-1 TGCAGTGCTACGGGACAGGGTTTCTACAATGAGCAGTTCTTC CSATGQGFYNEQFF
TRBJ2-2 - once TRBV2 TGTGCCAGCAGTGCGGGAGAGGCGAACACCGGGGAGCTGTTTTTT CASSAGEANTGELFF
TRBJ2-5 TRBD2 - TRBV18 TGTGCCAGCTCACCAAGTCGCGGGGGAGCCTACCAAGAGACCCAGTACTTC CASSPSRGGAYQETQYF
TRBJ1-1 - - TRBV29-1 TGCAGCGTTGCTAAGCGGATGAACACTGAAGCTTTCTTT CSVAKRMNTEAFF
TRBJ2-7 TRBD2 - TRBV27 TGTGCCAGCAGTTTAAGAACTAGCGGGCTGGGGACCTACGAGCAGTACTTC CASSLRTSGLGTYEQYF
TRBJ2-1 TRBD2 few TRBV7-2 TGTGCCAGCAGCTTTCGGACTAGCGGGAGGGGAAGGGAGCAGTTCTTC CASSFRTSGRGREQFF
TRBJ2-1 - few TRBV6-2/TRBV6-3 TGTGCCAGCAGTTACATCGAGTTTGAGCAGTTCTTC CASSYIEFEQFF
TRBJ2-7 TRBD2 few TRBV4-1 TGCGCCAGCAGCCAAGATGCGGTAGCGGGGAACCCGTCCTACGAGCAGTACTTC CASSQDAVAGNPSYEQYF
TRBJ2-3 - many TRBV7-2 TGTGCCAGCAGCTTGGTATCTTCCACAGATACGCAGTATTTT CASSLVSSTDTQYF
TRBJ2-7 - few TRBV4-3 TGCGCCAGCAGCCGATACAGCGGACCCGGGGACGAGCAGTACTTC CASSRYSGPGDEQYF
TRBJ2-3 - few TRBV11-2 TGTGCCAGCGCGACGCGCGCGCAGTATTTT CASATRAQYF
TRBJ1-1 - - TRBV9 TGTGCCAGCAGTTCCTTCGCGAACACTGAAGCTTTCTTT CASSSFANTEAFF
TRBJ2-5 TRBD2 once TRBV12-3/TRBV12-4 TGTGCCAGCAGTACGTGGACTAGCGAATCAGAGCAGTACTTC CASSTWTSESEQYF
TRBJ2-7 - once TRBV30 TGTGCCTGGAGTGGGGACAAAACCTACGAGCAGTACTTC CAWSGDKTYEQYF
TRBJ1-2 - - TRBV7-8 TGTGCCAGCAGCCCCTGGACGGGGGGCTACACCTTC CASSPWTGGYTF
TRBJ1-2 TRBD1 - TRBV6-6 TGTGCCAGCAGTGTACGACAGGGGGATGGCTACACCTTC CASSVRQGDGYTF
TRBJ2-7 TRBD2 - TRBV29-1 TGCAGCGCCCTACTAGCGGGGGGGCCCCGAAGCTCCTACGAGCAGTACTTC CSALLAGGPRSSYEQYF
TRBJ1-4 TRBD1 few TRBV25-1 TGTGCCAGCAGTGATATCGGACAGGGCGGTGAAAAACTGTTTTTT CASSDIGQGGEKLFF
TRBJ2-5 TRBD2 few TRBV5-1 TGTGCCAGCAGCTTAGAGCGGGGTAGAGAGACCCAGTACTTC CASSLERGRETQYF
TRBJ2-1 - - TRBV2 TGTGCCAGCAGTGAACTGGACTTGGGGAAGGAGCAGTTCTTC CASSELDLGKEQFF
TRBJ2-1 TRBD2 - TRBV7-2 TGTGCCAGCGGCGTCCTTGTTGCGGGGGGACCGGAAGATGAGCAGTTCTTC CASGVLVAGGPEDEQFF
TRBJ2-4 - - TRBV12-3/TRBV12-4 TGTGCCAGCAGTTTGTTGGGGCAGGGGAAAAACATTCAGTACTTC CASSLLGQGKNIQYF
TRBJ2-2 - - TRBV4-1 TGCGCCAGCAGCCAAAGGGGCCTCCGCCCCGGGGAGCTGTTTTTT CASSQRGLRPGELFF
TRBJ2-5 - - TRBV11-1 TGTGCCAGCAGCTTAGGGGGTTTCTCGGCAAGCCAAGAGACCCAGTACTTC CASSLGGFSASQETQYF
TRBJ2-7 - - TRBV2 TGTGCCAGCAGTGAAGTCCTCCAGGAGCAGTACTTC CASSEVLQEQYF
TRBJ2-7 - - TRBV11-2 TGTGCCAGCAGCCTTCCCCGTTTGCAGCAGTACTTC CASSLPRLQQYF
TRBJ2-3 - - TRBV18 TGTGCCAGCTCAACACTCGAGCAGGGAGATACGCAGTATTTT CASSTLEQGDTQYF
TRBJ2-7 - - TRBV18 TGTGCCAGCTCACCAATGAGTGGGGGATATTCCTACGAGCAGTACTTC CASSPMSGGYSYEQYF
TRBJ2-7 - - TRBV21-1 TGTGCCAGCAGCAAAGCTGGGGGGGAGTCCTACGAGCAGTACTTC CASSKAGGESYEQYF
TRBJ2-7 TRBD2 - TRBV28 TGTGCCAGCAGTCCTCCGGGTCTAGCGGGGGGGGAGTACTTC CASSPPGLAGGEYF
TRBJ2-1 - - TRBV12-3/TRBV12-4 TGTGCCAGCAGGCCTCGACCTACCAATGAGCAGTTCTTC CASRPRPTNEQFF
TRBJ2-1 TRBD1 - TRBV27 TGTGCCACCGGGACAGGCCTCTACAATGAGCAGTTCTTC CATGTGLYNEQFF
TRBJ2-5 - few TRBV7-2 TGTGCCAGCAGCCTCCCACAGGTCCGCCACAAGGAGACCCAGTACTTC CASSLPQVRHKETQYF
TRBJ2-7 TRBD2 few TRBV4-1 TGCGCCAGCAGCCAAGATCGCGGGGGGGCGTACGAGCAGTACTTC CASSQDRGGAYEQYF
TRBJ1-3 - - TRBV29-1 TGCAGCGTTGAGCCGCACCTCTCTGGAAACACCATATATTTT CSVEPHLSGNTIYF
TRBJ2-7 - - TRBV27 TGTGCCAGCAGCGGCCTGGAAAGGTACTACGAGCAGTACTTC CASSGLERYYEQYF
TRBJ2-7 - - TRBV14 TGTGCCAGCACGGACGGTGTCTCCTACGAGCAGTACTTC CASTDGVSYEQYF
TRBJ2-1 TRBD2 - TRBV10-1 TGCGCCAGCACCCGGGGCCCCGGGGGGAATGAGCAGTTCTTC CASTRGPGGNEQFF
TRBJ1-6 - few TRBV6-2/TRBV6-3 TGTGCCAGCAGTTACAATGCCTTGAATTCACCCCTCCACTTT CASSYNALNSPLHF
TRBJ2-5 - - TRBV10-3 TGTGCCATCAGTGAGACCAGTCGAGAGACCCAGTACTTC CAISETSRETQYF
TRBJ2-5 - - TRBV5-6 TGTGCCAGCAGCACCGCCGGGACGCGAGGGGAGACCCAGTACTTC CASSTAGTRGETQYF
TRBJ1-2 - few TRBV6-6 TGTGCCAGCAGTCTCTTTCTTGGCTACACCTTC CASSLFLGYTF
TRBJ2-5 TRBD2 - TRBV4-2 TGTGCCAGCAGCCAAGAAGAAGCACTAGCGGGAGGTGGTGAGACCCAGTACTTC CASSQEEALAGGGETQYF
TRBJ2-1 TRBD1 - TRBV25-1 TGTGCCAGCAGTGCCCAGGGACAGGGATCTTACAATGAGCAGTTCTTC CASSAQGQGSYNEQFF
TRBJ1-1 - once TRBV27 TGTGCCAGCAGCCTCCCCGGGGTATCCCACACTGAAGCTTTCTTT CASSLPGVSHTEAFF
TRBJ2-6 TRBD1 - TRBV25-1 TGTGCCAGCAGTGCTTGGACAGGCCAAGGCTCTGGGGCCAACGTCCTGACTTTC CASSAWTGQGSGANVLTF